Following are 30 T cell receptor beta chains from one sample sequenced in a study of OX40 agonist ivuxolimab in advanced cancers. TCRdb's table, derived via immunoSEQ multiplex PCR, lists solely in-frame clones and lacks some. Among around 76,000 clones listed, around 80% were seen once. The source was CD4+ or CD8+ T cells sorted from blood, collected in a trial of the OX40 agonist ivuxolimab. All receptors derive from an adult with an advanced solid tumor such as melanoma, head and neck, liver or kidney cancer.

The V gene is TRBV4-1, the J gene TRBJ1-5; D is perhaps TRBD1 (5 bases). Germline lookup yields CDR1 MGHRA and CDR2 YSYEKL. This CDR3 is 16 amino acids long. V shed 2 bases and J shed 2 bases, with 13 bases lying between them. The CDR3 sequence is CASSQFPLGGNQPQHF. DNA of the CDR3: TGCGCCAGCAGCCAATTCCCTTTAGGGGGCAATCAGCCCCAGCATTTT.

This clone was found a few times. The CDR3 loop is CASKIGDTSFYGYTF. Written as DNA, the CDR3 is TGTGCCAGTAAAATAGGGGACACAAGTTTCTATGGCTACACCTTC. The V call is TRBV19, the J call TRBJ1-2, with D maybe TRBD1 (6 bases). The CDR3 has 15 amino acids. The ends were cut back, 7 bases at V and 4 bases at J, with 19 bases in the middle. CDR1 LNHDA and CDR2 SQIVND come from the germline V gene (reference sequence).

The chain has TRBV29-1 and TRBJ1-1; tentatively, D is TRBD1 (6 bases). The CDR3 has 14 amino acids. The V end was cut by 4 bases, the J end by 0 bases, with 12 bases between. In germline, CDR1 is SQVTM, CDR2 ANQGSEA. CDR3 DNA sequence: TGCAGCGTTGGTAAGAGGGGGGTGAACACTGAAGCTTTCTTT. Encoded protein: CSVGKRGVNTEAFF.

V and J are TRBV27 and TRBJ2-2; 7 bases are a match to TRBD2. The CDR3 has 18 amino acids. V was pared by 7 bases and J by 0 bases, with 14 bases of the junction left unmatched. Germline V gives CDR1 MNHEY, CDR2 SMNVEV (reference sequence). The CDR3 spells CASKSGVVGHANTGELFF. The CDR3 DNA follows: TGTGCCAGCAAAAGCGGGGTAGTGGGGCACGCGAACACCGGGGAGCTGTTTTTT.

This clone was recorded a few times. Here the CDR3 reads CASAPQSSTDTQYF. The CDR3 DNA is TGTGCCAGCGCCCCACAGAGTTCCACAGATACGCAGTATTTT. The chain is built from TRBV19 and TRBJ2-3; D ambiguous. The CDR3 covers 14 residues. Trimming removed 9 bases at V and 2 bases at J, with 15 bases between. Germline lookup yields CDR1 LNHDA and CDR2 SQIVND (reference sequence).

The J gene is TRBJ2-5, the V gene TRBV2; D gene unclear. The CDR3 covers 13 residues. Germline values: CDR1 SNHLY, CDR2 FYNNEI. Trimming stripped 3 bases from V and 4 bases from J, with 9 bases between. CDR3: CASSEMIVETQYF. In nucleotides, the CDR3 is TGTGCCAGCAGTGAGATGATCGTAGAGACCCAGTACTTC. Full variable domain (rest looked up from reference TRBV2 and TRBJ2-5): EPEVTQTPSHQVTQMGQEVILRCVPISNHLYFYWYRQILGQKVEFLVSFYNNEISEKSEIFDDQFSVERPDGSNFTLKIRSTKLEDSAMYFCASSEMIVETQYFGPGTRLLVL.

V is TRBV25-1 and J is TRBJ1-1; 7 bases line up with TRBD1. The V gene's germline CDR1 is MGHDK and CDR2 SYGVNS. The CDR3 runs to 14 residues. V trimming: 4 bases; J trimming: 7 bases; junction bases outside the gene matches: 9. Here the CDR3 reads CASSGPTGFFEAFF. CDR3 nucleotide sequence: TGTGCCAGCAGTGGGCCGACAGGGTTCTTTGAAGCTTTCTTT.

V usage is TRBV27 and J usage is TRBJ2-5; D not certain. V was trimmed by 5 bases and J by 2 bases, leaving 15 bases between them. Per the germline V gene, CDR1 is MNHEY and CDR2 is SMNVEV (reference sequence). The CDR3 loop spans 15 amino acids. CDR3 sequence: CASSPLRTRQETQYF. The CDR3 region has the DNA TGTGCCAGCAGTCCCCTTCGTACTCGTCAAGAGACCCAGTACTTC.

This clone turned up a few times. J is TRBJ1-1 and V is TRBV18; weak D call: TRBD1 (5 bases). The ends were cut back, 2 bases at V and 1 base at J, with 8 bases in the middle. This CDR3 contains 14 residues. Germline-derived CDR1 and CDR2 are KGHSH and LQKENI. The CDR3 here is CASSPGGGNTEAFF. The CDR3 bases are TGTGCCAGCTCACCAGGTGGGGGGAACACTGAAGCTTTCTTT.

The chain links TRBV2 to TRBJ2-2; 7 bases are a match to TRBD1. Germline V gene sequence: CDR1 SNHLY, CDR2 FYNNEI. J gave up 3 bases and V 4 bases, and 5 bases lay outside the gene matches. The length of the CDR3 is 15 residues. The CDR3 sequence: CASSAGTVDTGELFF. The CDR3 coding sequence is TGTGCCAGCAGTGCCGGGACAGTTGACACCGGGGAGCTGTTTTTT. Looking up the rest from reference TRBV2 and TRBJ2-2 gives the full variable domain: EPEVTQTPSHQVTQMGQEVILRCVPISNHLYFYWYRQILGQKVEFLVSFYNNEISEKSEIFDDQFSVERPDGSNFTLKIRSTKLEDSAMYFCASSAGTVDTGELFFGEGSRLTVL.

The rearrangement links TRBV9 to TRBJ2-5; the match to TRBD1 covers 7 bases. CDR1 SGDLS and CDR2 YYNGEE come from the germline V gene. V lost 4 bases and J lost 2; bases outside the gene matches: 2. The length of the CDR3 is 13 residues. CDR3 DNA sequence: TGTGCCAGCAGCTGGGGACAGCAAGAGACCCAGTACTTC. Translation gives CASSWGQQETQYF.

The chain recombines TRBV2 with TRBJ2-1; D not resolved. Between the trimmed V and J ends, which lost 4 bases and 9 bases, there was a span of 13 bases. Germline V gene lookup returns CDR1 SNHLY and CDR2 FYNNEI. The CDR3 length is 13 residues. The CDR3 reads CASSVTARGEQFF. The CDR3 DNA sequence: TGTGCCAGCAGTGTAACAGCGCGCGGTGAGCAGTTCTTC.

The CDR3 region is CASSWPGLAGGPVLDTQYF. CDR3 nucleotides: TGCGCCAGCAGCTGGCCGGGACTAGCGGGAGGGCCGGTGTTGGATACGCAGTATTTT. The V call is TRBV5-1, the J call TRBJ2-3; 16 nucleotides match TRBD2. V lost 3 bases and J lost 6; bases outside the gene matches: 13. The CDR3 runs to 19 residues. Germline CDR1 and CDR2: SGHRS and YFSETQ.

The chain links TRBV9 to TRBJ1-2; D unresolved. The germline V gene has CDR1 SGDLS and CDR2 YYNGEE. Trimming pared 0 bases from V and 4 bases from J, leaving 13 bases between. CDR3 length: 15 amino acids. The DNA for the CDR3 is TGTGCCAGCAGCGTAGACCTGGGATTACCCTATGGCTACACCTTC. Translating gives CASSVDLGLPYGYTF.

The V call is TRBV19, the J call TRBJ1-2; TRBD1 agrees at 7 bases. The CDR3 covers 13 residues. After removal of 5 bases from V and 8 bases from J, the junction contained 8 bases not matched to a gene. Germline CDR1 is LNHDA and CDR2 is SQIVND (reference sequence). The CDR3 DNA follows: TGTGCCAGTAGTTTTCGGGACAGTTTCGGCTACACCTTC. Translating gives CASSFRDSFGYTF. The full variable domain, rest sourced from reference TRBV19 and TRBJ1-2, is DGGITQSPKYLFRKEGQNVTLSCEQNLNHDAMYWYRQDPGQGLRLIYYSQIVNDFQKGDIAEGYSVSREKKESFPLTVTSAQKNPTAFYLCASSFRDSFGYTFGSGTRLTVV.

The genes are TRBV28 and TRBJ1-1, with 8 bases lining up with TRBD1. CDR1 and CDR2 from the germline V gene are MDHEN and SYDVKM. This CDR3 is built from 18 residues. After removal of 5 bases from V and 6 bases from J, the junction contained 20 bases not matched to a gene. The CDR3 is CASSRPPGQARRRAEAFF. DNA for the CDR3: TGTGCCAGCAGTCGACCTCCGGGACAGGCCCGAAGGAGGGCTGAAGCTTTCTTT.

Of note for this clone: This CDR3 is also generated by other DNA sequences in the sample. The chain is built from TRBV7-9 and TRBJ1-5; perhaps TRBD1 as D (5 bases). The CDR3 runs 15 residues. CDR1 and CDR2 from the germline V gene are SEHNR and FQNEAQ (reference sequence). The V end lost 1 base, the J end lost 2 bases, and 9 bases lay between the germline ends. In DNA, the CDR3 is TGTGCCAGCAGCTTAGGATCGGGGGGCAATCAGCCCCAGCATTTT. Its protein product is CASSLGSGGNQPQHF.

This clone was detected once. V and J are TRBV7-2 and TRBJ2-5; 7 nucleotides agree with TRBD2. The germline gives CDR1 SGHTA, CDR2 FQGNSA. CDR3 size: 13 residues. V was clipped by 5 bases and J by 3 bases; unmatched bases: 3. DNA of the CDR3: TGTGCCAGCAGCAGGGCGGGGGAAGAGACCCAGTACTTC. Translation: CASSRAGEETQYF.

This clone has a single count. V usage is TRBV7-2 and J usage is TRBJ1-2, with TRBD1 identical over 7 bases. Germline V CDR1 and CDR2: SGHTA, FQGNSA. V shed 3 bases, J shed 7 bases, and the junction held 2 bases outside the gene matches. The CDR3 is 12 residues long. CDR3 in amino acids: CASSFDRAGYTF. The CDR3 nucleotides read TGTGCCAGCAGCTTTGACAGGGCTGGCTACACCTTC.

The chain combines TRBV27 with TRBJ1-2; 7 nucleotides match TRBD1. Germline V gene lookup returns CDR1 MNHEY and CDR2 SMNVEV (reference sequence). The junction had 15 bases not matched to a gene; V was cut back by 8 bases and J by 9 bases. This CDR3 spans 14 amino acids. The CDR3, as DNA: TGTGCCAGCGGATTACAGGGGTCTAACCCACGCTACACCTTC. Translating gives CASGLQGSNPRYTF.

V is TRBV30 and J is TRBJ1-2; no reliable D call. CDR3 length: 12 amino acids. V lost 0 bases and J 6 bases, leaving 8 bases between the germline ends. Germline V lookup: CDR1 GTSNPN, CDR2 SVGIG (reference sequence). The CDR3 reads CAWSVTADGYTF. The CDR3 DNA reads TGTGCCTGGAGTGTAACGGCTGATGGCTACACCTTC.

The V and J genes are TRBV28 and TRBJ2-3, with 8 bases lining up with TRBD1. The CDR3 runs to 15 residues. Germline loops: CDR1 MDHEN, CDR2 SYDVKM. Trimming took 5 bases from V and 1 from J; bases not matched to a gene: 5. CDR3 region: CASSVQGAGTDTQYF. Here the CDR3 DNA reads TGTGCCAGCAGTGTGCAGGGGGCCGGCACAGATACGCAGTATTTT.

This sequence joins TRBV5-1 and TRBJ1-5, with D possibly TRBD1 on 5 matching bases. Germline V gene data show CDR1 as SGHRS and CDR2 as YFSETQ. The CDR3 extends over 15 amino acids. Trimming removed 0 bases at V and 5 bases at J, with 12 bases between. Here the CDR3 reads CASSLDPRGDQPQHF. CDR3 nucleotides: TGCGCCAGCAGCTTGGACCCCAGAGGGGATCAGCCCCAGCATTTT.

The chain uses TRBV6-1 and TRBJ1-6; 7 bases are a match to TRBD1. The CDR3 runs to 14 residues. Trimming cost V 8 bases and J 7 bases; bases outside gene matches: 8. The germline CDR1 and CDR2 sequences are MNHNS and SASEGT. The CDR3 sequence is CASGQQGRNSPLHF. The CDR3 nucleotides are TGTGCCAGCGGCCAACAGGGGCGGAATTCACCCCTCCACTTT.

As DNA, the CDR3 is TGTGCCAGCAGAATCCTAAGGGGCGCCTACTATGGCTACACCTTC. Amino acids: CASRILRGAYYGYTF. The chain carries TRBV6-6 and TRBJ1-2, with TRBD1 as a possible D gene (5 bases). Germline loops: CDR1 MNHNY, CDR2 SVGAGI (reference sequence). Trimming left V 6 bases short and J 3 bases short, with 17 bases between. The CDR3 covers 15 residues.

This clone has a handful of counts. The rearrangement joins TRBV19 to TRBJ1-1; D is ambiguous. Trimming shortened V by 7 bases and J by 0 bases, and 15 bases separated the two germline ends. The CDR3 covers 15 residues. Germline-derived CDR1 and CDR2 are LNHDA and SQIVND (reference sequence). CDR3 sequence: CASTLLQNMNTEAFF. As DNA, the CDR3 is TGTGCCAGTACCCTCCTTCAAAACATGAACACTGAAGCTTTCTTT.

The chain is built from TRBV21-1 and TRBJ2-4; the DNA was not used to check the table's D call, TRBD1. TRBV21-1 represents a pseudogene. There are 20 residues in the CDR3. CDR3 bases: TGTGCCAGCAGCAGAGACAAGGACAGGGAAAGCCTCCTAGCCAAAAACATTCAGTACTTC. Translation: CASSRDKDRESLLAKNIQYF.

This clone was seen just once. The CDR3 DNA reads TGTGCCAGCACCCCCGACTGGAACACTGAAGCTTTCTTT. It translates to CASTPDWNTEAFF. V and J are TRBV28 and TRBJ1-1, with D unclear. CDR1 and CDR2 from the germline V gene are MDHEN and SYDVKM. V was pared by 7 bases and J by 1 base, with 10 bases between. This CDR3 has 13 amino acids.

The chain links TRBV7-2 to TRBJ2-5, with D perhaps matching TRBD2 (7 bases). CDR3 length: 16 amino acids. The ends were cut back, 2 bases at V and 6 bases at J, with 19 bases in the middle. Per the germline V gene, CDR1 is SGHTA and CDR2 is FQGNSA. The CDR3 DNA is TGTGCCAGCAGCTTAAGTCTAGGGGGGGGCCAGAAGACCCAGTACTTC. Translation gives CASSLSLGGGQKTQYF.

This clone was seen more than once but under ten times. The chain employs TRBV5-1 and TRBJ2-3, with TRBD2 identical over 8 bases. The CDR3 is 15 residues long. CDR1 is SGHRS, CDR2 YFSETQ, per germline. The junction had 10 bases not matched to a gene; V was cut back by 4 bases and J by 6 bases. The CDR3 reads CASSPLGTSGDTQYF. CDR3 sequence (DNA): TGCGCCAGCAGCCCACTGGGGACTAGTGGGGATACGCAGTATTTT.